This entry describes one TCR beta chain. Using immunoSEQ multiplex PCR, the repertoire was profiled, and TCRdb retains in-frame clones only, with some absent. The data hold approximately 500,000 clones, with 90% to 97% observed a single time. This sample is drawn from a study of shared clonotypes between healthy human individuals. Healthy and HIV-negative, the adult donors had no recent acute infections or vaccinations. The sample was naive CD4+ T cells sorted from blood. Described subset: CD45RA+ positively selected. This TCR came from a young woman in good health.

Written as DNA, the CDR3 is TGTGCCAGCAGCTTAGCGAGTGTGGCGAGGGTAGCCGGGGAGCTGTTTTTT. It translates to CASSLASVARVAGELFF. V is TRBV7-2 and J is TRBJ2-2, with D maybe TRBD2 (5 bases). The CDR3 is 17 residues long. From germline, CDR1 is SGHTA and CDR2 FQGNSA. Trimming took off 0 bases at V and 6 bases at J, with 17 bases between the two ends.